The clone carrying this T cell receptor (beta chain) was seen a handful of times. The antigen is undetermined. Ten milliliters of peripheral blood were drawn from each donor. This record comes from a study of blood T cells in healthy people across ages. Combining a sample-barcoded 5' primer with a J-beta primer mix, a second PCR ran for about 6 to 11 cycles. A 12-random-nucleotide template-switch adaptor tagged each cDNA molecule. One entry per CDR3 protein results from TCRdb running MiXCR on the 5' RACE reads. The repertoire holds over a million distinct CDR3 sequences, with about 43% as singletons. Whole-study results and caveats: Long-lived donors carried more naive CD4+ cells and greater diversity than aged donors. Possibly, changes in expanded clonotypes were confounded because donor CMV status was unknown.

The TCR sequence derives from a woman aged 18-29 years in good health. Source material: blood.

In nucleotides, the CDR3 is TGCGCCAGCAGCCAAGATGGCGGACTAGCGGGGACGATCTACGAGCAGTACTTC. Amino acids: CASSQDGGLAGTIYEQYF. This chain uses TRBV4-1 with TRBJ2-7; 12 bases fit TRBD2. Germline CDR1 and CDR2: MGHRA and YSYEKL. CDR3 length equals 18 residues. J was trimmed by 3 bases and V by 0 bases; bases with no gene match: 9.